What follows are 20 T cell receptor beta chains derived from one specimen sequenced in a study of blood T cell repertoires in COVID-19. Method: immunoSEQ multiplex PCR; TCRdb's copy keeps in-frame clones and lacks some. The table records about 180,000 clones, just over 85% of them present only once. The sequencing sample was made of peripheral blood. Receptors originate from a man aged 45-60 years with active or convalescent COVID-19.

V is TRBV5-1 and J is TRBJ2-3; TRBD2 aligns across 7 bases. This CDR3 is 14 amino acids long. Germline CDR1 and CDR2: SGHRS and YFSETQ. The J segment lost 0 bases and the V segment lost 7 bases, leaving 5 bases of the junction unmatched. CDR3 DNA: TGCGCCAGCGCCCCGGGGGGTAGCACAGATACGCAGTATTTT. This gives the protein CASAPGGSTDTQYF.

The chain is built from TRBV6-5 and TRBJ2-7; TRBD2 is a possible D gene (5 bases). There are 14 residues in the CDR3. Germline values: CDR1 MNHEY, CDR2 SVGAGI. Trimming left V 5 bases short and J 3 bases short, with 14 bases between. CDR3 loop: CASSTVAGRYEQYF. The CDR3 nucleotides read TGTGCCAGCAGTACAGTTGCGGGTCGCTACGAGCAGTACTTC.

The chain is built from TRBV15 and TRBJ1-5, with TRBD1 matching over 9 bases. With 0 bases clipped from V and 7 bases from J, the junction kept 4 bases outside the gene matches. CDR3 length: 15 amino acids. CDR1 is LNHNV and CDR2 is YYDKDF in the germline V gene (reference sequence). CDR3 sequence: CATSREGTGFQPQHF. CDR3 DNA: TGTGCCACCAGCAGAGAGGGGACAGGGTTCCAGCCCCAGCATTTT. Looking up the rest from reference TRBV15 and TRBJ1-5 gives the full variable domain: DAMVIQNPRYQVTQFGKPVTLSCSQTLNHNVMYWYQQKSSQAPKLLFHYYDKDFNNEADTPDNFQSRRPNTSFCFLDIRSPGLGDTAMYLCATSREGTGFQPQHFGDGTRLSIL.

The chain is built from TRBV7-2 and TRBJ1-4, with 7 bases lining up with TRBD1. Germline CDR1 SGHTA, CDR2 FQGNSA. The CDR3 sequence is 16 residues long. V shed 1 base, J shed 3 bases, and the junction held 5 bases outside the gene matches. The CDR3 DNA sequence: TGTGCCAGCAGCTTAGACCCACAGGGGCCTAATGAAAAACTGTTTTTT. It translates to CASSLDPQGPNEKLFF. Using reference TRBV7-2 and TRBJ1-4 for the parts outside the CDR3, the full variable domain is GAGVSQSPSNKVTEKGKDVELRCDPISGHTALYWYRQSLGQGLEFLIYFQGNSAPDKSGLPSDRFSAERTGGSVSTLTIQRTQQEDSAVYLCASSLDPQGPNEKLFFGSGTQLSVL.

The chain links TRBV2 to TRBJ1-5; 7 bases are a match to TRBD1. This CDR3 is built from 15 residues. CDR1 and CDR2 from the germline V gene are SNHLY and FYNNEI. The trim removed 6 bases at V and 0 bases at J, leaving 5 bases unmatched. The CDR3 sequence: CASRYDRASNQPQHF. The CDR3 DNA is TGTGCCAGCAGGTACGACAGGGCTAGCAATCAGCCCCAGCATTTT.

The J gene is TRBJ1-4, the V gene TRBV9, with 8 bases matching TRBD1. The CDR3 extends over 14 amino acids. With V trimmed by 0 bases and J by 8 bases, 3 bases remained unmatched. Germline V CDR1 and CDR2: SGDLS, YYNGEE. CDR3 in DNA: TGTGCCAGCAGCGTAGGACAGGGGCAGGAAAAACTGTTTTTT. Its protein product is CASSVGQGQEKLFF.

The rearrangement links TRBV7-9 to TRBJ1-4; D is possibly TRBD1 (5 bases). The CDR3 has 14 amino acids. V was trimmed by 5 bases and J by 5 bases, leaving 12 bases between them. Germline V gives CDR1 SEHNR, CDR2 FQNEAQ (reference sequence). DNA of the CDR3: TGTGCCAGCAGCCCGACAGCCTCGAATGAAAAACTGTTTTTT. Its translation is CASSPTASNEKLFF.

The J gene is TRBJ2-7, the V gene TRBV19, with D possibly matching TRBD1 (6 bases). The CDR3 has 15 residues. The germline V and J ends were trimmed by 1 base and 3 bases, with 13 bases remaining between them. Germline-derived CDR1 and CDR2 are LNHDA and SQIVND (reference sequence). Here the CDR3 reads CASSIGQDTIYEQYF. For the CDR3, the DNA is TGTGCCAGTAGTATAGGACAGGACACAATCTACGAGCAGTACTTC.

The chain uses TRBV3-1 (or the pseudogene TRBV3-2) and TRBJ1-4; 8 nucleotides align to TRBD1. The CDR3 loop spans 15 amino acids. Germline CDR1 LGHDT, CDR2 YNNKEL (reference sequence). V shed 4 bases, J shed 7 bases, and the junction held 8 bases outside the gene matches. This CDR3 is CASSRGQGMGEKLFF. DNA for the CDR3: TGTGCCAGCAGCCGCGGACAGGGCATGGGTGAAAAACTGTTTTTT.

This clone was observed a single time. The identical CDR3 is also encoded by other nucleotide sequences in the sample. The CDR3 DNA sequence: TGTGCCAGCAGCGTAGACAGGGATTACGGCTACACCTTC. Protein: CASSVDRDYGYTF. The V call is TRBV9, the J call TRBJ1-2; the D gene is possibly TRBD1 (6 bases). This CDR3 region has 13 residues. V was trimmed by 0 bases and J by 8 bases, leaving 11 bases between them. From germline, CDR1 is SGDLS and CDR2 YYNGEE.

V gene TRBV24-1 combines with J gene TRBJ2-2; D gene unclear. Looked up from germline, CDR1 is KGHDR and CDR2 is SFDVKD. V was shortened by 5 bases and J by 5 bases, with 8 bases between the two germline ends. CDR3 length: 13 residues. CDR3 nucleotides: TGTGCCACCAGTGCAGTCAGAACCGGGGAGCTGTTTTTT. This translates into CATSAVRTGELFF.

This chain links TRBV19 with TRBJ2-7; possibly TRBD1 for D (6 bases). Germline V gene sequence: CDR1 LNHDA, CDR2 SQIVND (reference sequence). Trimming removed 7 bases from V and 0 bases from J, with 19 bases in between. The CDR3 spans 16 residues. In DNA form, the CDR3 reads TGTGCCAGTATAGGCAGGGGCGAAGATGGCTCCTACGAGCAGTACTTC. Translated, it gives CASIGRGEDGSYEQYF.

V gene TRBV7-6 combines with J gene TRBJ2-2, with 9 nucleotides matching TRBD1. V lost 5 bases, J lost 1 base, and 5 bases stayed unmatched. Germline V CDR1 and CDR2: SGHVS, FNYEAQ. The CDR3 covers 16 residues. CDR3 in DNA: TGTGCCAGCAGCCCAACAGGGGGCTTGAACACCGGGGAGCTGTTTTTT. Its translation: CASSPTGGLNTGELFF.

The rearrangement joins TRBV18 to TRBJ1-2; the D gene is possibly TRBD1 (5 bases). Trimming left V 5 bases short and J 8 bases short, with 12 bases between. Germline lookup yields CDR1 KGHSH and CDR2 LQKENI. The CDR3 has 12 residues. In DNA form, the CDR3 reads TGTGCCAGCTCAGAGACAGTAGGAGGCTACACCTTC. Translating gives CASSETVGGYTF.

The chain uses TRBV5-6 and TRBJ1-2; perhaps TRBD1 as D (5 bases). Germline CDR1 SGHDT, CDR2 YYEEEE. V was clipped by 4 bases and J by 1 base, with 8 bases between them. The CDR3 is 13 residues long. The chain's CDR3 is CASSATVNYGYTF. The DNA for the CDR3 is TGTGCCAGCAGCGCGACAGTTAACTATGGCTACACCTTC.

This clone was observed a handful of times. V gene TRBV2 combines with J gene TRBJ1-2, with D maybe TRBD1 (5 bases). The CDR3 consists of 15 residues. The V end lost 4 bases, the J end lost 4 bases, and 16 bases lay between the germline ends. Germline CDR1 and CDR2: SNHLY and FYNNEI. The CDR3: CASSGQGGAFYGYTF. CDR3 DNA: TGTGCCAGCAGTGGCCAGGGAGGGGCTTTCTATGGCTACACCTTC.

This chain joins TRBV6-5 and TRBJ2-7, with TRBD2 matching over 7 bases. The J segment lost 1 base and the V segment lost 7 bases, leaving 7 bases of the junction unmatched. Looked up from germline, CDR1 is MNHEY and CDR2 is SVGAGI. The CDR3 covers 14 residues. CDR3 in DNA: TGTGCCAGCATCAAAGAGCGGGGATCCTACGAGCAGTACTTC. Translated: CASIKERGSYEQYF.

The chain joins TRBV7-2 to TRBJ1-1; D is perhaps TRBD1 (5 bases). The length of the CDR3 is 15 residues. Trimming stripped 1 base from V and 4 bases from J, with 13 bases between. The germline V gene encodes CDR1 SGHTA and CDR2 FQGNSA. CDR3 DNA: TGTGCCAGCAGCTTAGTAGGGGTCGGTGGCACTGAAGCTTTCTTT. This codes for CASSLVGVGGTEAFF.

The CDR3 DNA follows: TGTGCCAGCAGCCCCCGAGGGTTCGAGCGGGACCCGGGTGAGCAGTTCTTC. Translation gives CASSPRGFERDPGEQFF. The chain employs TRBV9 and TRBJ2-1, with 7 nucleotides matching TRBD2. This CDR3 has 17 amino acids. The germline V gene encodes CDR1 SGDLS and CDR2 YYNGEE. The junction had 19 bases not matched to a gene; V was cut back by 4 bases and J by 9 bases.

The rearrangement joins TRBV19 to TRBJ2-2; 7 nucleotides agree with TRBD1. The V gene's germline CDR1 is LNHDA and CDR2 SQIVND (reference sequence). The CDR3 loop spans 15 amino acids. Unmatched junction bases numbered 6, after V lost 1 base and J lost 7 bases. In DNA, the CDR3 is TGTGCCAGTAGTATAGGAAAGGGGGCGGTCGGGGAGCTGTTTTTT. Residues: CASSIGKGAVGELFF.